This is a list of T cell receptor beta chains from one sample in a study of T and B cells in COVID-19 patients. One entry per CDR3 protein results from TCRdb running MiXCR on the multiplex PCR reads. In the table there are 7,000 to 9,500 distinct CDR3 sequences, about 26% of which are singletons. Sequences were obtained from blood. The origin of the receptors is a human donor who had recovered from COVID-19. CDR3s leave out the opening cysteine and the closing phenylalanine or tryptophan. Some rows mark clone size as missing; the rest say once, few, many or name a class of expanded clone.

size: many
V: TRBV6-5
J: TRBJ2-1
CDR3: ASSYSRGRVFDNEQF

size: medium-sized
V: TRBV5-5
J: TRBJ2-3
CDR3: ASSFLLDTDTQY

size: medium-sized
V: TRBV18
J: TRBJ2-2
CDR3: ASSPLGLGTGELF

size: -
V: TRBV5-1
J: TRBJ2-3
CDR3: ASSPMTGVNTDTQY

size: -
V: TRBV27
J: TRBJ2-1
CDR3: ASSSDRKNEQF

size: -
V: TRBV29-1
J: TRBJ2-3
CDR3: SVEGPGTSGQSTDTQY

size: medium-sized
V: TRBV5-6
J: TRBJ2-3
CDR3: ASSHGSGQY

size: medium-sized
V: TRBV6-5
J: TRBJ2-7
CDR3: ASRAGTPYEQY

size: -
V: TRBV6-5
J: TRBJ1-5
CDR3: ASTTSRGGQPRH

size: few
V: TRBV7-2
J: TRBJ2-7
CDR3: ASSLLAGGIDEQY

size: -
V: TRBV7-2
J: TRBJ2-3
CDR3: ASSLARLAGTDTQY

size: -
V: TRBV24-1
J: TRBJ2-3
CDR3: ATSDSGLAGGPTDTQY

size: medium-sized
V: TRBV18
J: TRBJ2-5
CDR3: ASSRLAGGEETQY

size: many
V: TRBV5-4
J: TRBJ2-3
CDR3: ASSFSGTPTQY

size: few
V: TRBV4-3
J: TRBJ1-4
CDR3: ASNEWGSEKLF

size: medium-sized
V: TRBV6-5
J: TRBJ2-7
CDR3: ASSYTEGGEQY

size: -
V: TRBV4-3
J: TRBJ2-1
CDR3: ASSRQDRHRNNEQF

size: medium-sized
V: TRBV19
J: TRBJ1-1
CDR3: ASTITGGAEAF

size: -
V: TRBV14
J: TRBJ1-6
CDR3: ASSQAPGPFYNSPLH

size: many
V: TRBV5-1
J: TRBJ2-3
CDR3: ASSLTLGRTQY

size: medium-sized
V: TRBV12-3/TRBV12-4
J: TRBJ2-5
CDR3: ASSLGETQY

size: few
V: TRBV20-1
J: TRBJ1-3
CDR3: SAKTGYYTGNTIY

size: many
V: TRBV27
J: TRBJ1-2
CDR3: ASSLSPQIYGYT

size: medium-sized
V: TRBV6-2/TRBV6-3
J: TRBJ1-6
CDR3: ASSQGANSPLH

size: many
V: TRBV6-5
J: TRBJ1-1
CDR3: ASSYGQNTEAF

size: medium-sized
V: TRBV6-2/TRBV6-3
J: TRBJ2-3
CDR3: ASTPPGLAGVRLGGTQY

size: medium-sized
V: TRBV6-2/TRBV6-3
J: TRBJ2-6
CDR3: ASSAPGTGSGANVLT

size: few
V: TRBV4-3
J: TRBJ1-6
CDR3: ASSQGWSPLH

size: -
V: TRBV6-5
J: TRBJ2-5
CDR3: ASSSDRVKETQY

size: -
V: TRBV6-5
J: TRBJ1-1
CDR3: ASKRTGMNTEAF

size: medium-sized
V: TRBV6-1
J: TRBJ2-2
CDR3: ASSIGTVNTGELF

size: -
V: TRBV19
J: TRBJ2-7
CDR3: ASSPISGQGSYEQY

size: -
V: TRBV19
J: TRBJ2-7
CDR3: ASSDSLASHEQY

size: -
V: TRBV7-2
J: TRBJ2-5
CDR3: ASSSYLGGETQY

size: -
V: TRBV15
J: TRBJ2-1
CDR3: ATSRDWGQQGEQF

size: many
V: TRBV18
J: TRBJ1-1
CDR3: ASSLDFNTEAF

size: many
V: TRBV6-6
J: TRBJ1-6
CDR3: ASPQTTGKSPLH

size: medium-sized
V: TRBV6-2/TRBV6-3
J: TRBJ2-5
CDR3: ASTEGLAGGETQY

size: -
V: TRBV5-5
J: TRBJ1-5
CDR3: ASSFWTGDQPQH

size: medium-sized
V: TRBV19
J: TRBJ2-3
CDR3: ASTGTYTDTQY

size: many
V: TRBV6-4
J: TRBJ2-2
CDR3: ASSRDYLYGELF

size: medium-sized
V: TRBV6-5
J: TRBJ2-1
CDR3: ASSPAGGRNEQF

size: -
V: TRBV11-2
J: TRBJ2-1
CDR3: ASSLPIAGGGEQF

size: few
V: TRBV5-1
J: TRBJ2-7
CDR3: ASSGTLPLEQY

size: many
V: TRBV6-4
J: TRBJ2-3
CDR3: ASSRRFSYTDTQY

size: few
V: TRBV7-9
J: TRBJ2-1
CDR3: ASSLGQEIYNEQF

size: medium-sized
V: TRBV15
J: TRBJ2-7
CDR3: ATSHGGQGSYEQY

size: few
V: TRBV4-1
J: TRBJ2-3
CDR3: ASSQVPWEEYFTDTQY

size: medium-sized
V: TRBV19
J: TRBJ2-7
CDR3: ASSREMGGEQY